This T cell receptor beta chain was obtained from a study of blood T cell repertoires in COVID-19 (TCRdb year 2020). About the study as a whole: Samples from collaborators originated in the United States, Italy and Spain and spanned both the acute and convalescent phases of COVID-19. Where available, HLA class I and class II types were taken from metadata supplied by the sample provider and were not determined by assay-based typing. Deeply sampled blood TCRbeta repertoires from subjects exposed to, actively infected with, or recovered from COVID-19 were included in the dataset. The repertoires were released in a freely available public database intended as a resource for research on the immune response to SARS-CoV-2. Samples were obtained from the ongoing ImmuneRACE study (first 160 participants) and from some 1,200 subjects provided by 6 global collaborators. The prospective study material was composed of cDNA or gDNA derived from T cells, B-cell-depleted T cells, or PBMCs. Nearly every sample came with metadata listing a de-identified subject ID, COVID-19 status, age in years and sex.

The immunoSEQ Assay, a bias-controlled multiplex PCR, was used to amplify TCRbeta CDR3 regions from genomic DNA. On the authors' methods: The number of nucleated cells in each sample was estimated by amplification of reference gene primers within the assay. Sequence reads were collapsed and filtered to measure the absolute abundance of every unique TCRbeta CDR3 rearrangement. For each sample, productive Simpson clonality was calculated as the square root of Simpson's diversity index over productive rearrangements. The table comes from immuneACCESS by way of TCRdb, which keeps in-frame sequences with V and J called. Part of the clones is missing from these tables; in studies checked, under half for an unresolved V gene and the rest for unknown reasons. That table is the source of V, J and clone size, and D and trimming were worked out from the DNA. The sample profile shows about 270,000 clones; 88% of them were found once. Roughly 1.2% of the sample is taken by the ten largest.

What the authors observed across the whole study: How much clinical and demographic metadata was included differed by source and by participant, and the metadata was provided uncurated.

In the prospective study, participants were 18 to 89 years old, resided in fewer than 25 geographic areas of the United States, and were enrolled through a virtual design. In the prospective study, participants were assigned to cohorts based on the clinical history participants reported in a screening survey and a study questionnaire. In the prospective study, mobile phlebotomists collected whole blood, serum and a nasopharyngeal or oropharyngeal swab from each participant. Over a roughly 2-month period, participants in the prospective study had the option of providing additional blood draws and questionnaires. Before DNA extraction, prospective study blood samples were shipped either frozen or at room temperature. Comment on this clone: The target of this receptor is not known. No base-level quality is on record; no much larger clone is a single base apart.

V sheds 5 bases and J sheds 8 bases, leaving 15 bases between their ends. CDR1 and CDR2 were assigned from the germline V gene as MGHDK and SYGVNS. CDR3 length: 13 amino acids, cysteine to phenylalanine. Only CDR3 DNA remains: 39 bases, in frame from the first base. The specimen was PBMCs or T cells enriched from blood (not recorded which). This chain is built from TRBV25-1 and TRBJ1-2, with no D gene named confidently. The TCR comes from a woman in her thirties or forties with acute COVID-19. In nucleotide form, the sequence is TGTGCCAGCAGTATGACTAACGAAGGGGGCTACACCTTC. It codes for CASSMTNEGGYTF.